The 18 T cell receptor beta chains listed next were all sequenced from one sample in a study of T cells in Graves' hyperthyroidism and ophthalmopathy (dated by TCRdb to about 2019). Libraries were made using multiplex PCR. Sequencing was performed on an Illumina HiSeq 2000. The TCR beta CDR3 regions were amplified from RNA transcripts. The TCR CDR3 was subjected to a first round of RT-PCR using the HTBI primer set and the Qiagen OneStep RT-PCR kit. The public sequencing data were trimmed at Q25 with fastp and processed into clonotypes with MiXCR by TCRdb, which kept only in-frame beta chains. Rows with one shared CDR3 protein collapse into an entry with the most common genes and DNA. Across this sample there are 300,000 to 450,000 distinct CDR3 sequences, with 18% seen only once. The ten largest clones represent 15% to 18% of the sample. The sequenced sample consisted of blood. The source of these receptors is a woman aged 40 to 55 with Graves' ophthalmopathy.

The chain links TRBV20-1 to TRBJ1-1, with TRBD1 as a possible D gene (6 bases). Trimming left V 0 bases short and J 3 bases short, with 14 bases between. CDR3 length: 15 amino acids. The germline V gene encodes CDR1 DFQATT and CDR2 SNEGSKA (reference sequence). The CDR3 loop is CSARENKGGDTEAFF. In DNA, the CDR3 is TGCAGTGCTAGAGAAAACAAGGGGGGGGACACTGAAGCTTTCTTT.

V usage is TRBV5-1 and J usage is TRBJ2-7; 7 bases fit TRBD1. Per the germline V gene, CDR1 is SGHRS and CDR2 is YFSETQ. This CDR3 is 13 amino acids long. The V segment lost 6 bases and the J segment 6 bases; nucleotides outside the gene matches: 9. The CDR3 nucleotides are TGCGCCAGCAACTCCGGGACAGTGGCCGAGCAGTACTTC. Its translation: CASNSGTVAEQYF.

In its sample, this clonotype was seen a few times. The chain couples TRBV18 to TRBJ1-1; D possibly corresponds to TRBD1 (6 bases). This CDR3 region has 13 residues. Germline CDR1 reads KGHSH; CDR2 reads LQKENI. Trimming pared 6 bases from V and 6 bases from J, leaving 14 bases between. DNA of the CDR3: TGTGCCAGCTCCTACAAAGACAGGTCTGAAGCTTTCTTT. The encoded protein is CASSYKDRSEAFF. The full variable domain, in which reference TRBV18 and TRBJ1-1 provide the parts outside the CDR3, is NAGVMQNPRHLVRRRGQEARLRCSPMKGHSHVYWYRQLPEEGLKFMVYLQKENIIDESGMPKERFSAEFPKEGPSILRIQQVVRGDSAAYFCASSYKDRSEAFFGQGTRLTVV.

This clonotype was picked up many times. The rearrangement uses TRBV7-2 and TRBJ2-7, with D perhaps TRBD2 (6 bases). Trimming took 5 bases from V and 6 from J, leaving 14 bases between them. CDR1 is SGHTA and CDR2 is FQGNSA in the germline V gene. The CDR3 length is 13 residues. DNA for the CDR3: TGTGCCAGCAGCCCGAGGGGACTGGGCGAGCAGTACTTC. Translated: CASSPRGLGEQYF.

The rearrangement joins TRBV28 to TRBJ2-7, with unresolved D. The CDR3 has 14 amino acids. V lost 7 bases and J lost 6, with 19 bases in between. Germline CDR1 and CDR2: MDHEN and SYDVKM. The CDR3 sequence is CASTPSGSAREQYF. The CDR3 DNA follows: TGTGCCAGCACCCCCTCCGGGTCGGCGCGCGAGCAGTACTTC.

The J gene is TRBJ2-5, the V gene TRBV20-1, with 12 nucleotides matching TRBD2. The CDR3 runs to 15 residues. V lost 3 bases and J lost 4; bases outside the gene matches: 6. Germline V gives CDR1 DFQATT, CDR2 SNEGSKA (reference sequence). Here the CDR3 DNA reads TGCAGTGCTAGTTCGACTAGCGGGAGCCCAGAGACCCAGTACTTC. It specifies CSASSTSGSPETQYF.

This clonotype was observed many times. This chain connects TRBV28 to TRBJ2-7; D tentatively reads TRBD1 or TRBD2 (6 bases each). CDR3 length: 15 amino acids. CDR1 is MDHEN and CDR2 is SYDVKM in the germline V gene. V lost 2 bases and J 4 bases, leaving 15 bases between the germline ends. The CDR3 loop reads CASSLLGGNTYEQYF. The CDR3 DNA is TGTGCCAGCAGTTTACTAGGGGGGAACACTTACGAGCAGTACTTC.

Ten or more counts support this clonotype. This chain links TRBV20-1 with TRBJ2-7, with TRBD2 identical over 9 bases. Germline-derived CDR1 and CDR2 are DFQATT and SNEGSKA (reference sequence). The CDR3 totals 15 residues. The junction had 4 bases not matched to a gene; V was cut back by 0 bases and J by 1 base. The CDR3 nucleotides are TGCAGTGCTAGAGATGGTAGCGGGAGATCCTACGAGCAGTACTTC. It yields the protein CSARDGSGRSYEQYF.

This clonotype was picked up many times. The chain combines TRBV6-2 or TRBV6-3 with TRBJ1-1; the D is unclear. This CDR3 is 13 amino acids long. Germline V gene data show CDR1 as MNHEY and CDR2 as SVGEGT. Trimming cost V 1 base and J 1 base, with 4 bases left between them. The CDR3 reads CASSYWTNTEAFF. DNA of the CDR3: TGTGCCAGCAGTTACTGGACGAACACTGAAGCTTTCTTT.

This clonotype has a count of ten or more. The chain employs TRBV6-1 and TRBJ1-5, with D perhaps TRBD1 (5 bases). Germline V gene data show CDR1 as MNHNS and CDR2 as SASEGT. The CDR3 has 15 amino acids. The V end was cut by 3 bases, the J end by 0 bases, with 9 bases between. The DNA of the CDR3 is TGTGCCAGCAGTGACCGACAGCCTAGCAATCAGCCCCAGCATTTT. It yields the protein CASSDRQPSNQPQHF.

In this sample, this clonotype turned up many times. The chain joins TRBV20-1 to TRBJ2-5, with 7 nucleotides matching TRBD1. CDR3 size: 13 residues. V trimming: 6 bases; J trimming: 5 bases; junction bases outside the gene matches: 9. Germline values: CDR1 DFQATT, CDR2 SNEGSKA (reference sequence). The CDR3 sequence: CSARPTGEETQYF. In DNA form, the CDR3 reads TGCAGTGCCAGGCCAACAGGGGAGGAGACCCAGTACTTC.

This clonotype was detected ten times or more. The chain is built from TRBV7-9 and TRBJ1-5; no clear D. The CDR3 length is 14 residues. Per germline, CDR1 SEHNR and CDR2 FQNEAQ (reference sequence). The V gene lost 0 bases and the J gene lost 6 bases, with 9 bases spanning the gap. The CDR3 region has the DNA TGTGCCAGCAGCTTAGCTGGCGAGGCTCAGCCCCAGCATTTT. It translates to CASSLAGEAQPQHF.

The sample holds many counts of this clonotype. V is TRBV29-1 and J is TRBJ2-7; tentatively, D is TRBD1 (6 bases). The V end was cut by 1 base, the J end by 4 bases, with 14 bases between. Germline V CDR1 and CDR2: SQVTM, ANQGSEA. This CDR3 region has 14 residues. The CDR3 protein is CSVEGPGHRYEQYF. As DNA, the CDR3 is TGCAGCGTTGAAGGACCGGGACACCGATACGAGCAGTACTTC.

This clonotype was observed many times. The V call is TRBV7-8, the J call TRBJ1-1, with D tentatively TRBD1 (5 bases). The CDR3 contains 13 residues. Germline V gene sequence: CDR1 SGHVS, CDR2 FQNEAQ. Trimming took off 5 bases at V and 5 bases at J, with 12 bases between the two ends. The CDR3 coding sequence is TGTGCCAGCAGCCGGGGGGAAAAGACTGAAGCTTTCTTT. As protein: CASSRGEKTEAFF.

J is TRBJ2-7 and V is TRBV6-2 or TRBV6-3; D is unresolved. V lost 6 bases to trimming and J lost 3 bases, with 9 bases between them. The CDR3 covers 12 residues. Germline V gives CDR1 MNHEY, CDR2 SVGEGT. The CDR3 here is CASRNEIYEQYF. CDR3 nucleotides: TGTGCCAGCAGGAACGAAATCTACGAGCAGTACTTC.

This rearrangement joins TRBV19 to TRBJ1-2, with 7 bases identical to TRBD1. The CDR3 covers 16 residues. J gave up 7 bases and V 1 base, and 12 bases lay outside the gene matches. The germline V gene encodes CDR1 LNHDA and CDR2 SQIVND (reference sequence). CDR3 residues: CASSIANRGGAFGYTF. DNA for the CDR3: TGTGCCAGTAGTATAGCCAATAGAGGGGGCGCGTTTGGCTACACCTTC.

This clonotype has a handful of counts. The chain uses TRBV4-1 and TRBJ1-3, with a possible D match to TRBD1 (6 bases). Trimming took 1 base from V and 0 from J, leaving 22 bases between them. CDR3 size: 20 residues. The germline CDR1 and CDR2 sequences are MGHRA and YSYEKL. DNA of the CDR3: TGCGCCAGCAGCCAAGGGCCGCAGGGGAAAGGCCCATACTCTGGAAACACCATATATTTT. The encoded protein is CASSQGPQGKGPYSGNTIYF.

This clonotype showed up many times. The gene calls are TRBV9 and TRBJ1-1; D is ambiguous. V lost 5 bases and J 0 bases, leaving 8 bases between the germline ends. The CDR3 is 13 residues long. CDR1 is SGDLS and CDR2 is YYNGEE in the germline V gene. The CDR3 DNA is TGTGCCAGCAGTGTGACGGTGAACACTGAAGCTTTCTTT. Protein sequence: CASSVTVNTEAFF.